This TCR beta chain was retrieved from a study of regulatory T cells in long-lasting Graves disease (dated by TCRdb to the early 2020s). General notes on the study: To count as having persistent Graves' disease, a patient had to have received antithyroid drug treatment for over 5 years with TSH receptor autoantibodies remaining persistently positive. TCR sequencing covered some 13 persistent and 20 or so newly diagnosed Graves' disease patients, some 35 samples in total. Patients with persistent Graves' disease were compared with patients with newly diagnosed Graves' disease using TCR sequencing and RNA sequencing of peripheral blood. Persistent Graves' disease patients in the clinical cohort had taken antithyroid drugs for 8 to 12 years on average. The study was registered as a clinical trial and conducted in China.

The time point label for this specimen denotes: persistent/refractory GD, antithyroid drugs over 5 years with positive TRAb. For both TCR sequencing and RNA sequencing, RNA was extracted from PBMCs in TRIzol. The diagnosis of Graves' disease followed American Thyroid Association guidelines. Patients for the study were recruited at an endocrinology department in Xi'an, China. Each patient gave around 9.2 milliliters of peripheral blood, collected in an EDTA anticoagulant tube. Ficoll Paque Plus density gradient separation was used to isolate PBMCs, and no additional T cell sorting was done. An Agilent 2100 Bioanalyzer and agarose gel were used to check RNA quality, and a NanoDrop 2000 was used to measure RNA concentration. The table lists this clonotype with a few counts. The antigen it binds to is not known. Relative to the germline gene, one junction end is altered; a read error may explain this.

Study-wide conclusions, independent of this receptor: Preferential use of TRBV28, TRBJ1-2 and TRBJ2-5 was observed in persistent disease, whereas TRBV20-1 and TRBJ2-1 were favored in newly diagnosed disease. Sequencing and analysis were limited to the TCR beta chain. A larger number of public clonotypes was shared among persistent patients (more than 2,500) than among newly diagnosed patients (around 970). The authors acknowledged the small sample size as a limitation that may reduce accuracy. Compared with newly diagnosed patients, patients with persistent Graves' disease had lower TCR Shannon entropy and fewer highly expanded clones, which suggests clonal expansion. Because the primary lesion, thyroid tissue, could not be accessed, the study looked at peripheral blood alone.

Looking up the germline V gene yields CDR1 MNHNS and CDR2 SASEGT. Counted from cysteine to phenylalanine, this CDR3 has 10 amino acids. Only CDR3 DNA is held: 30 bases, read in frame from base 1. The library was made by multiplex PCR. The sequencing machine was an Illumina HiSeq 4000. CDR3 regions were amplified by Arm-PCR with iRepertoire HTBI primers to construct TCR beta libraries. Before sequencing, the PCR products went through gel purification. Concerning the study's data processing: Across samples, fewer than 70 TRBV and approximately 15 TRBJ segments were identified and used for gene usage analysis of CDR3 amino acid clonotypes. Filtered high-quality paired reads were merged into contigs using COPE and FqMerger. BLAST was used to align contigs to IMGT TRBV, TRBD and TRBJ reference genes, and CDR3 was defined according to IMGT. Any clonotype with a frequency above 0.1% was classified as a highly expanded clone. Repertoire diversity was measured by Shannon entropy, and V-J evenness by the Gini coefficient. Clonotypes shared by more than one individual were considered public. The public reads were reprocessed in TCRdb via fastp at Q25 and MiXCR, keeping in-frame beta chains. CDR3 protein duplicates are merged, each entry listing the most common genes and DNA. TCRdb assigned the V and J calls; the authors' analysis was not used. Counted in this sample were a few hundred thousand distinct CDR3 sequences; roughly 21% of them appeared once. The top ten clonotypes cover roughly 7.1% of the sample.

Sample: peripheral blood mononuclear cells (PBMCs), taken when the disease was refractory, from a patient treated with antithyroid drugs. This TCR was sampled from a female donor with Graves disease. The rearrangement joined TRBV6-1 to TRBJ2-5; the D gene cannot be resolved reliably. For the CDR3, the sequence is CASSQESQYF. The bases are TGTGCCAGCAGTCAAGAGTCCCAGTACTTC.